The sequence of this TCR beta chain was determined in a study of cytomegalovirus exposure and HLA in healthy donors. The primer mix had 60 Vbeta and 13 Jbeta primers. Profiling relied on immunoSEQ multiplex PCR, and the TCRdb table lists in-frame clones only, not all of them. Of more than 100,000 clones listed, 63% were seen once; the top ten hold 9% to 10%. Points on this clone: What it binds is unknown.

The germline gives CDR1 MNHEY, CDR2 SVGAGI. The CDR3 spans 14 residues. Trimming at V came to 6 bases and at J to 4 bases, leaving 5 bases not matched to a gene. General study results and limits: Being indistinguishable, some V segments were excluded, TRBV6-2 and TRBV6-3 among them. In most subjects, TCR beta sequences reportedly gave accurate predictions of HLA-A and HLA-B alleles. The productive fraction for most TCR beta V segments was about 87% or about 30% in an earlier analysis.

The TCR comes from a man between 35 and 55 years old in good health and CMV-seropositive. The J gene is TRBJ2-7, the V gene TRBV6-5; 11 nucleotides align to TRBD2. The sample comprised PBMCs. CDR3 nucleotide sequence: TGTGCCAGCAGCTATAGCGGGGGGGGGTACGAGCAGTACTTC. Its protein is CASSYSGGGYEQYF.